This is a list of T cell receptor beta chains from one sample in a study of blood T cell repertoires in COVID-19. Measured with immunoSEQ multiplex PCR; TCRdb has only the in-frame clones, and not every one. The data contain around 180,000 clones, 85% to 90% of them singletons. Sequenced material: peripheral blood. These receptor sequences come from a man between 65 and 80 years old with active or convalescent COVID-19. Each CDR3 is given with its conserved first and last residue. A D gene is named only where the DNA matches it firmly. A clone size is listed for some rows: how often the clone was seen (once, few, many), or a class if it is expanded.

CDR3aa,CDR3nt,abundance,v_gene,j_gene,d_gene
CASSINSGGNTIYF,TGTGCCAGTAGTATAAATTCGGGTGGAAACACCATATATTTT,.,TRBV19,TRBJ1-3,.
CASSPGHTRTEAFF,TGTGCCAGTAGTCCCGGACACACGAGGACTGAAGCTTTCTTT,.,TRBV19,TRBJ1-1,.
CASSLAGGLTDTQYF,TGTGCCAGCAGCTTAGCTGGCGGTCTCACAGATACGCAGTATTTT,.,TRBV11-1,TRBJ2-3,.
CASSQEREGTYNEQFF,TGCGCCAGCAGCCAAGAGCGGGAGGGGACCTACAATGAGCAGTTCTTC,.,TRBV4-1,TRBJ2-1,TRBD2
CASSEGAGNTEAFF,TGTGCCAGCAGTGAGGGGGCGGGGAACACTGAAGCTTTCTTT,.,TRBV5-4,TRBJ1-1,TRBD1
CASSLPAGGAYEQYF,TGTGCCAGCAGCTTACCGGCGGGAGGGGCCTACGAGCAGTACTTC,.,TRBV7-9,TRBJ2-7,TRBD2
CASSLSGFESGYTF,TGCGCCAGCAGCTTATCAGGGTTCGAGAGTGGCTACACCTTC,.,TRBV5-1,TRBJ1-2,.
CASSQNSGNTIYF,TGTGCCAGCAGCCAAAACTCTGGAAACACCATATATTTT,.,TRBV7-9,TRBJ1-3,.
CASSSAMAGNSPLHF,TGTGCCAGCAGCTCGGCAATGGCGGGCAATTCACCCCTCCACTTT,.,TRBV7-4,TRBJ1-6,.
CASSFESGPTQGVSPLHF,TGCGCCAGCAGCTTTGAGTCGGGCCCCACTCAGGGGGTTTCACCCCTCCACTTT,.,TRBV5-1,TRBJ1-6,TRBD1
CASSPRTGITEAFF,TGTGCCAGCAGCCCTAGGACAGGGATCACTGAAGCTTTCTTT,.,TRBV5-8,TRBJ1-1,TRBD1
CASSYWTGRLGYGYTF,TGTGCCAGCAGTTACTGGACAGGGCGATTAGGCTATGGCTACACCTTC,.,TRBV6-5,TRBJ1-2,TRBD1
CASSLGTVITYEQYF,TGTGCCAGCAGCTTGGGGACAGTAATCACCTACGAGCAGTACTTC,.,TRBV5-6,TRBJ2-7,.
CASSIPRGTNTESPLHF,TGTGCCAGTAGTATCCCGAGGGGGACAAACACGGAATCACCCCTCCACTTT,.,TRBV19,TRBJ1-6,.
CASSVTPGQTYGYTF,TGTGCCAGCAGCGTTACACCGGGACAGACCTATGGCTACACCTTC,once,TRBV9,TRBJ1-2,TRBD1
CASSSWGTVGNTIYF,TGTGCCAGTAGTTCGTGGGGGACTGTTGGAAACACCATATATTTT,once,TRBV19,TRBJ1-3,.
CASLTPTGMNTEAFF,TGTGCCAGCCTGACTCCGACAGGGATGAACACTGAAGCTTTCTTT,.,TRBV19,TRBJ1-1,TRBD1
CATSFALSGELFF,TGTGCCACCAGCTTTGCACTTAGTGGGGAGCTGTTTTTT,.,TRBV15,TRBJ2-2,.
CASSLRGSETQYF,TGTGCCAGCAGTTTGAGGGGGTCGGAGACCCAGTACTTC,once,TRBV27,TRBJ2-5,.
CASSIPGTAANYGYTF,TGTGCCAGCAGTATCCCTGGGACAGCAGCTAACTATGGCTACACCTTC,.,TRBV28,TRBJ1-2,TRBD1
CASSFRDRGTIKQYF,TGTGCCAGCAGCTTTCGGGACAGGGGGACGATCAAGCAGTACTTC,.,TRBV5-4,TRBJ2-7,TRBD1
CSVEVDSNYGYTF,TGCAGCGTTGAAGTTGATAGCAACTATGGCTACACCTTC,.,TRBV29-1,TRBJ1-2,.
CAISESNRGNYGYTF,TGTGCCATCAGTGAGTCAAACAGGGGGAACTATGGCTACACCTTC,few,TRBV10-3,TRBJ1-2,TRBD1
CASSLGGIRGYTF,TGTGCCAGCAGCTTAGGGGGCATTCGGGGCTACACCTTC,.,TRBV7-2,TRBJ1-2,.
CASTRNTEAFF,TGTGCCAGCACCCGGAACACTGAAGCTTTCTTT,.,TRBV28,TRBJ1-1,.
CASSRTVNTEAFF,TGTGCCAGCAGTCGAACAGTGAACACTGAAGCTTTCTTT,.,TRBV25-1,TRBJ1-1,.
CASSLGAGHGYTF,TGTGCCAGCAGTTTAGGGGCAGGGCACGGCTACACCTTC,.,TRBV12-3/TRBV12-4,TRBJ1-2,.
CATRGLDSPLHF,TGTGCCACCAGGGGGCTGGATTCACCCCTCCACTTT,.,TRBV6-6,TRBJ1-6,TRBD1
CASMRDRGDNQPQHF,TGTGCCAGTATGAGGGACAGGGGGGATAATCAGCCCCAGCATTTT,.,TRBV19,TRBJ1-5,TRBD1
CASSSAYNSPLHF,TGTGCCAGCAGTTCTGCCTATAATTCACCCCTCCACTTT,few,TRBV3-1/TRBV3-2,TRBJ1-6,.
CASRRVASTDTQYF,TGTGCCAGCAGACGGGTTGCTAGCACAGATACGCAGTATTTT,.,TRBV7-3,TRBJ2-3,.